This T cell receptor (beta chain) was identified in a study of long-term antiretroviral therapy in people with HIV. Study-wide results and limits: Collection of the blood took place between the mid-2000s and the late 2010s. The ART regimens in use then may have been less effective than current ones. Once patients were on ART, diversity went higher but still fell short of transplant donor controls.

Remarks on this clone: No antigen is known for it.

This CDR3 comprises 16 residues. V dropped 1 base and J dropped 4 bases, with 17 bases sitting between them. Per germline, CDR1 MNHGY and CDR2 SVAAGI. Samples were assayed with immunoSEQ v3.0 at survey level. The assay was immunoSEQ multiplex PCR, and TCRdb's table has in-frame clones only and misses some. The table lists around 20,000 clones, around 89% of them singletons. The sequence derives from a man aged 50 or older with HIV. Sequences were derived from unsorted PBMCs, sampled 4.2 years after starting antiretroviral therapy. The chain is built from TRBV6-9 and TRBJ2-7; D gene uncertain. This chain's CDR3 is CASSYFLRISGYEQYF. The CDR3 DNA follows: TGTGCCAGCAGTTATTTTCTTCGGATCTCGGGTTACGAGCAGTACTTC.